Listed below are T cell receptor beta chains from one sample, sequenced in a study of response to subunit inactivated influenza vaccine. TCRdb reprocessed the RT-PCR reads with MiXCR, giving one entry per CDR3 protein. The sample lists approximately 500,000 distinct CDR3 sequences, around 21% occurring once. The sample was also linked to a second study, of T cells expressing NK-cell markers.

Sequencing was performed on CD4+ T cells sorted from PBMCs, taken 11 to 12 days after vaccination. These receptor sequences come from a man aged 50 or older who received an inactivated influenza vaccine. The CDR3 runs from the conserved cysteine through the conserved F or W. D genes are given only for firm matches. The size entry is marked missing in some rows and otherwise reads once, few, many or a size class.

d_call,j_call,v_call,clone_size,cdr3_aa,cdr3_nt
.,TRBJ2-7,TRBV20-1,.,CSARDQGRGGEQYF,TGCAGTGCTAGAGATCAAGGCAGGGGAGGAGAGCAGTACTTC
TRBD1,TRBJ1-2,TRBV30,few,CAWSRQGSANYGYTF,TGTGCCTGGAGCCGACAGGGATCGGCTAACTATGGCTACACCTTC
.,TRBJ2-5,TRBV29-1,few,CSVEHQIETQYF,TGCAGCGTTGAGCATCAGATTGAGACCCAGTACTTC
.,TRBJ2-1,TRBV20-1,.,CSAVPDYNEQFF,TGCAGTGCAGTCCCGGATTACAATGAGCAGTTCTTC
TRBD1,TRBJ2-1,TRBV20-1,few,CSAFEGADNEQFF,TGCAGTGCCTTTGAGGGGGCCGACAATGAGCAGTTCTTC
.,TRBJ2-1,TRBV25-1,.,CASSDPRLGHNEQFF,TGTGCCAGCAGTGATCCTCGACTAGGCCACAATGAGCAGTTCTTC
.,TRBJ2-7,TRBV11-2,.,CASSLVGRPYEQYF,TGTGCCAGCAGCTTAGTGGGACGGCCCTACGAGCAGTACTTC
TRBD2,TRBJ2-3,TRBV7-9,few,CASTGGGGTDTQYF,TGTGCCAGCACGGGCGGGGGAGGAACAGATACGCAGTATTTT
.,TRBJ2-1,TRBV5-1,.,CASSVGLGDEQFF,TGCGCCAGCAGCGTGGGACTTGGGGATGAGCAGTTCTTC
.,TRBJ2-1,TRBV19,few,CASSTSDRIHPPRSEQFF,TGTGCCAGTAGTACATCTGACAGAATCCATCCCCCTAGAAGTGAGCAGTTCTTC
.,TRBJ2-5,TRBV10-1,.,CASSDNRASGTQYF,TGCGCCAGCAGTGATAATAGGGCTTCGGGGACCCAGTACTTC
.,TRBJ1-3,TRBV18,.,CASSPPGQGHSGNTIYF,TGTGCCAGCTCACCACCTGGTCAGGGTCATTCTGGAAACACCATATATTTT
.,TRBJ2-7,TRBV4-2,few,CASSQVGELGEQYF,TGTGCCAGCAGCCAAGTAGGGGAACTGGGGGAGCAGTACTTC
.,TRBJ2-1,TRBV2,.,CASWAGSSYNEQFF,TGTGCCAGCTGGGCAGGAAGCTCCTACAATGAGCAGTTCTTC
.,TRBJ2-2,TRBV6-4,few,CASSPSAGAGGELFF,TGTGCCAGCAGTCCCTCGGCGGGGGCTGGCGGGGAGCTGTTTTTT
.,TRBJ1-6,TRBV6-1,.,CASSRLQNSPLHF,TGTGCCAGCAGTCGGTTGCAAAATTCACCCCTCCACTTT
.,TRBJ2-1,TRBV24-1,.,CATSANVEQFF,TGTGCCACCAGTGCGAATGTTGAGCAGTTCTTC
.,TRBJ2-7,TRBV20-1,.,CSAREAGIYEQYF,TGCAGTGCTAGAGAAGCGGGCATCTACGAGCAGTACTTC
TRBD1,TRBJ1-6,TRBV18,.,CASSPRSTGDNSPLHF,TGTGCCAGCTCACCACGTTCGACAGGGGATAATTCACCCCTCCACTTT
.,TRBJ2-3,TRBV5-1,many,CASSLWGLTDTQYF,TGCGCCAGCAGCTTATGGGGCCTGACAGATACGCAGTATTTT
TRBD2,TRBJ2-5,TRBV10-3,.,CAISNGLAGGVETQYF,TGTGCCATCAGTAACGGACTAGCGGGGGGCGTGGAGACCCAGTACTTC
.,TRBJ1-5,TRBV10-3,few,CAISVAGSNQPQHF,TGTGCCATCAGTGTGGCAGGGAGCAATCAGCCCCAGCATTTT
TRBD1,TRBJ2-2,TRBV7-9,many,CASSPRQGRSGELFF,TGTGCCAGCAGCCCTCGACAGGGCCGGTCCGGGGAGCTGTTTTTT
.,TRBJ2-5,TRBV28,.,CASTYGHQETQYF,TGTGCCAGCACTTACGGCCACCAAGAGACCCAGTACTTC
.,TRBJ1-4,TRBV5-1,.,CASSSTFGLHNEKLFF,TGCGCCAGCAGCTCCACTTTCGGCCTACATAATGAAAAACTGTTTTTT
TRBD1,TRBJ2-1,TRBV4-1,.,CASSQEGTGRNEQFF,TGCGCCAGCAGCCAAGAAGGGACAGGGCGCAATGAGCAGTTCTTC
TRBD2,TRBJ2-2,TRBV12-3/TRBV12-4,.,CASSQGLVGGELFF,TGTGCCAGCAGCCAAGGACTAGTAGGCGGGGAGCTGTTTTTT
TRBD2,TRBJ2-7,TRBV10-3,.,CAARGTSGYEQYF,TGTGCCGCCCGTGGGACTAGCGGCTACGAGCAGTACTTC
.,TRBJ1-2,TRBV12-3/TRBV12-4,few,CASTVGAFNGYTF,TGTGCCAGTACGGTCGGGGCATTCAATGGCTACACCTTC
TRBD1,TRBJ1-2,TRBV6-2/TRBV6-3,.,CASSNLRTGMYGYTF,TGTGCCAGCAGTAACCTTCGGACAGGAATGTATGGCTACACCTTC
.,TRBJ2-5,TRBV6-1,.,CASSEGGGGTQYF,TGTGCCAGCAGTGAGGGAGGGGGCGGGACCCAGTACTTC
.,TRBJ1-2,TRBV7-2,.,CASRKDTNYGYTF,TGTGCCAGCAGAAAAGACACTAACTATGGCTACACCTTC
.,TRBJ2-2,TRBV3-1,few,CASSLRRGTPNTGELFF,TGTGCCAGCAGCCTAAGGCGGGGGACACCGAACACCGGGGAGCTGTTTTTT
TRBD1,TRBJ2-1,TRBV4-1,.,CASSPRTGGRDEQFF,TGCGCCAGCAGCCCCCGGACAGGGGGCAGAGATGAGCAGTTCTTC
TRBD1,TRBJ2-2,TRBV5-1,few,CASSLTGAGELFF,TGCGCCAGCAGCTTAACAGGGGCCGGGGAGCTGTTTTTT
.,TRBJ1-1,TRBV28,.,CASSSSPVGGTEAFF,TGTGCCAGCAGTTCTTCTCCGGTGGGAGGGACTGAAGCTTTCTTT
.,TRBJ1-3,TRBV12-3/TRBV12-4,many,CASSLSGAGNTIYF,TGTGCCAGCAGTTTATCAGGGGCTGGAAACACCATATATTTT
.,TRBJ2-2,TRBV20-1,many,CSAGRPTGELFF,TGCAGTGCGGGGCGGCCCACCGGGGAGCTGTTTTTT
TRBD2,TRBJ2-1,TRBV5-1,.,CASSLMGLAGGNEQFF,TGCGCCAGCAGCCTGATGGGACTAGCGGGGGGAAATGAGCAGTTCTTC
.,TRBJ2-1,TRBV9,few,CASSVGPGTNEQFF,TGTGCCAGCAGCGTAGGTCCGGGGACCAATGAGCAGTTCTTC
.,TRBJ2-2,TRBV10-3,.,CAISESISSGLSGELFF,TGTGCCATCAGTGAGTCGATTTCCAGCGGGCTGTCCGGGGAGCTGTTTTTT
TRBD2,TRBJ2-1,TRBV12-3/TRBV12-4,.,CASSPTSGGFNEQFF,TGTGCCAGCAGCCCGACTAGCGGGGGATTTAATGAGCAGTTCTTC
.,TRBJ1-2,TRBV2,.,CASRSRQAANYGYTF,TGTGCCAGCAGGTCTCGACAGGCCGCTAACTATGGCTACACCTTC
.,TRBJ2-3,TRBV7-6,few,CASSPGFGVGALPTRTDTQYF,TGTGCCAGCAGCCCCGGGTTTGGGGTTGGGGCCCTCCCCACCCGCACAGATACGCAGTATTTT
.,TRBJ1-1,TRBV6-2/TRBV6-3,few,CASSYPTGVRGTEAFF,TGTGCCAGCAGTTACCCCACGGGCGTCCGGGGCACTGAAGCTTTCTTT
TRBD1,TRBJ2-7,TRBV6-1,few,CASSNTGGSSYEQYF,TGTGCCAGCAGTAATACAGGGGGCTCCTCCTACGAGCAGTACTTC
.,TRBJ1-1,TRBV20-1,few,CSAQTGRGGEGAFF,TGCAGTGCCCAGACAGGAAGAGGAGGGGAAGGAGCTTTCTTT
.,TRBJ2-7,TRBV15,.,CATSRDARLREEQYF,TGTGCCACCAGCAGAGATGCGCGGTTGCGGGAAGAGCAGTACTTC
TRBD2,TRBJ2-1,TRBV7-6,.,CASSAQMGGNSGGYNEQFF,TGTGCCAGCAGCGCCCAAATGGGGGGGAATAGCGGTGGGTACAATGAGCAGTTCTTC
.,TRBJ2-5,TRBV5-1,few,CASSLGTMGETQYF,TGCGCCAGCAGCTTGGGGACTATGGGAGAGACCCAGTACTTC
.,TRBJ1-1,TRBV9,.,CASSVLQNTEAFF,TGTGCCAGCAGCGTATTACAGAACACTGAAGCTTTCTTT
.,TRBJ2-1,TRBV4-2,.,CASSQDLVGSYNEQFF,TGTGCCAGCAGCCAAGACTTGGTGGGGTCCTACAATGAGCAGTTCTTC